This TCR beta chain was captured by sequencing in a study of regulatory T cells in long-lasting Graves disease (dated by TCRdb to about 2021). Turning to the overall study: In the newly diagnosed Graves' disease group, patients had been taking antithyroid drugs for less than 3 months. Peripheral blood TCR sequencing and RNA sequencing compared persistent Graves' disease patients with newly diagnosed Graves' disease patients. A total of roughly 33 samples were covered by TCR sequencing, comprising approximately 13 persistent and about 20 newly diagnosed Graves' disease patients. The study was registered as a clinical trial and conducted in China. Study-wide findings and limitations: Persistent disease showed preferential use of TRBV28, TRBJ1-2 and TRBJ2-5, whereas newly diagnosed disease favored TRBV20-1 and TRBJ2-1. The study examined only peripheral blood because the primary lesion, thyroid tissue, could not be accessed. As a limitation, the authors acknowledged that the small sample size may reduce accuracy. Lower TCR Shannon entropy and fewer highly expanded clones were observed in persistent Graves' disease patients than in newly diagnosed patients, which suggested clonal expansion. Only the TCR beta chain was sequenced and analyzed. More public clonotypes were shared among persistent patients (approximately 3,000) than among newly diagnosed patients (966).

Read against the paper, the sample's time point label means: newly diagnosed GD, antithyroid drugs for less than 3 months. RNA was extracted from PBMCs in TRIzol for both TCR sequencing and RNA sequencing. The diagnosis of Graves' disease was made according to American Thyroid Association guidelines. Patients for the study were recruited at an endocrinology department in Xi'an, China. Each patient gave approximately 8.8 milliliters of peripheral blood, collected in an EDTA anticoagulant tube. PBMCs were isolated by Ficoll Paque Plus density gradient separation without further T cell sorting. An Agilent 2100 Bioanalyzer and agarose gel were used to assess RNA quality, and a NanoDrop 2000 was used to measure RNA concentration. In this sample, this clonotype turned up many times. Its antigen specificity is not known. No base qualities exist here, and no much larger clone lies one base off it. The CDR3 contains 14 residues, cysteine and phenylalanine counted. The CDR3 DNA has 42 bases and is translated from base 1. CDR1 SGDLS and CDR2 YYNGEE were looked up in the germline V gene. Relative to germline, V is 3 bases shorter and J is 1 base shorter, with 9 bases between their ends.

The method behind the library was multiplex PCR. Sequencing used an Illumina HiSeq 4000. iRepertoire HTBI primers and Arm-PCR amplification of CDR3 regions were used to construct TCR beta libraries. PCR products were gel purified before sequencing. In the source study's methods: A total of 62 TRBV and some 15 TRBJ segments were identified across samples and were used for gene usage analysis of CDR3 amino acid clonotypes. Filtered high-quality paired reads were merged into contigs using COPE and FqMerger. BLAST was used to align contigs to IMGT TRBV, TRBD and TRBJ reference genes, with CDR3 defined following IMGT. Highly expanded clones were defined as clonotypes with a frequency above 0.1%. Repertoire diversity was measured by Shannon entropy, and V-J evenness by the Gini coefficient. A clonotype was considered public if more than one individual shared it. TCRdb trimmed public reads at Q25 via fastp, called clones via MiXCR and kept in-frame beta chains. Identical CDR3 protein sequences are pooled into one entry, listed with their most common genes and DNA. These V and J calls rely on TCRdb rather than the paper's analysis. Present in this sample are 400,000 to 500,000 distinct CDR3 sequences, roughly 17% of which were seen just once. The top ten clones comprise about 25% of the sample.

The data were also submitted as part of a second study, on T cells in Graves' hyperthyroidism and ophthalmopathy. The second study reports: A patient counted as having stable Graves' hyperthyroidism if no progression to ophthalmopathy occurred over 18 months of follow-up. Hyperthyroidism patients were newly diagnosed, with disease duration under 2 months, and aged 18 to 65 years. Exclusion was applied to patients with uncontrolled infections, other autoimmune diseases, pregnancy or lactation. Diagnoses relied on clinical symptoms, serum thyroxine and TRAb, thyroid ultrasound and orbital computed tomography. The first round of RT-PCR for the TCR CDR3 was performed with the HTBI primer set and the Qiagen OneStep RT-PCR kit. Blood samples also contained most of the expanded thyroid clonotypes (frequency above 0.001), which suggests that blood repertoires may reflect thyroid immune responses. A model built on a 13 V-J signature distinguished ophthalmopathy from stable hyperthyroidism, reaching 85% to 90% sensitivity and around 82% specificity in cross-validation and 80%/75% in testing. In validation, the model predicted progression to ophthalmopathy with roughly 66% sensitivity and around 72% specificity, a median of about six months before onset. To identify TCR V-J signatures that set the groups apart, the researchers used a discovery cohort of 95 to 100 patients, made up of 40 to 45 with Graves' ophthalmopathy and 57 with stable Graves' hyperthyroidism. Whether ophthalmopathy could be predicted prospectively was tested in an independent validation cohort made up of approximately 19 hyperthyroidism patients plus 17 patients who later progressed to ophthalmopathy. The roughly 99 discovery patients were divided at random into training and test sets in a 7:3 ratio. In addition, the study compared T-cell repertoires in thyroid tissue and in blood from several Graves' hyperthyroidism patients. After sampling, hyperthyroidism patients received methimazole starting at 30 mg daily, and ophthalmopathy patients received high-dose intravenous methylprednisolone. A second multiplex PCR round built the libraries, followed by size selection and purification. Libraries were sequenced paired-end with 100 bp reads on an Illumina HiSeq2000. Raw data were processed with SOAPnuke, discarding reads with adapters, uncalled bases, mean Phred below 15, or no exact constant-primer or identifier match. High-quality paired reads were merged with COPE v1.2.5, and unique nucleotide sequences were defined as clonotypes. MiTCR v1.1 was used to align the clonotypes against IMGT TRBV, TRBD and TRBJ reference segments. The analysis was restricted to V-J combinations with a frequency above 0.0001, which together covered just over 98% of the repertoires. The TCS score was defined as the ratio of F50 (clonal expansion) to E x V (chaos), calculated using BLOSUM62-based TCRdist between CDR3 peptides within each V-J. Welch's t-statistics and random forest reduced roughly 530 V-J features to 13, which were used in a naive Bayes classifier (R e1071). Sample size was not statistically predetermined, and blinding of investigators to group allocation was not performed. The paper reports TCR Vbeta CDR3 sequencing of some 140 peripheral blood samples: around 41 ophthalmopathy, under 85 hyperthyroidism and 17 progressor patients.

The TCR was taken from a woman aged 18 to 35 with Graves disease. Donor details come from another sample of the same person, matched by shared clones. The V gene is TRBV9 and the J gene is TRBJ2-3, with no reliable assignment of the D segment. The starting material was peripheral blood mononuclear cells (PBMCs), obtained at new diagnosis, from a patient treated with antithyroid drugs. CDR3 reads: CASSGHGGTDTQYF. In nucleotides, the sequence is TGTGCCAGCAGCGGCCATGGGGGCACAGATACGCAGTATTTT.